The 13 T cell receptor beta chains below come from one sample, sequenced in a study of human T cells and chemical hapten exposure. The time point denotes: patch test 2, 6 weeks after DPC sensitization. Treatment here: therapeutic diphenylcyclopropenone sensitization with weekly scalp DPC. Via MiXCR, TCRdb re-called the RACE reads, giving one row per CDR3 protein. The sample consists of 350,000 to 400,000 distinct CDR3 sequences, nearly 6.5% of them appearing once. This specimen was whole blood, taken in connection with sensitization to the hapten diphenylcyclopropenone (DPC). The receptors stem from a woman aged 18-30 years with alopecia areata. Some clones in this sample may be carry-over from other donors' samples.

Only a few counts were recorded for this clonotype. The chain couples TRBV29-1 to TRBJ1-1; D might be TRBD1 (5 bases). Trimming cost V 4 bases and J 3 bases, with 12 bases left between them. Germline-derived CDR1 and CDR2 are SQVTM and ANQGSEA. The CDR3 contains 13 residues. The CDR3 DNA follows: TGCAGCGTTGGAGTCAGGGAGGACACTGAAGCTTTCTTT. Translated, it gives CSVGVREDTEAFF. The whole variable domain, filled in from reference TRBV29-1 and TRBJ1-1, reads SAVISQKPSRDICQRGTSLTIQCQVDSQVTMMFWYRQQPGQSLTLIATANQGSEATYESGFVIDKFPISRPNLTFSTLTVSNMSPEDSSIYLCSVGVREDTEAFFGQGTRLTVV.

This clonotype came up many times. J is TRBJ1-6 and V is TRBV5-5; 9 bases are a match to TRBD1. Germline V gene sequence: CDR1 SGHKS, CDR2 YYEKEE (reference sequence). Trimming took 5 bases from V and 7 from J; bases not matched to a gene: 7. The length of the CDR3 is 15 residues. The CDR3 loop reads CASRPVGTGNSPLHF. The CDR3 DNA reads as TGTGCCAGCAGACCAGTTGGGACAGGGAATTCACCCCTCCACTTT.

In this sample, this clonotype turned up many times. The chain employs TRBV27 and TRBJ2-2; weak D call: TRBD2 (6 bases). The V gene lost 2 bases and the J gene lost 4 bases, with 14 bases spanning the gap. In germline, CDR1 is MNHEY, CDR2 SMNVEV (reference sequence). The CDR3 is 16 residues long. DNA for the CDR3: TGTGCCAGCAGTTTAACCGGGGCGCGGGGCACCGGGGAGCTGTTTTTT. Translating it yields CASSLTGARGTGELFF.

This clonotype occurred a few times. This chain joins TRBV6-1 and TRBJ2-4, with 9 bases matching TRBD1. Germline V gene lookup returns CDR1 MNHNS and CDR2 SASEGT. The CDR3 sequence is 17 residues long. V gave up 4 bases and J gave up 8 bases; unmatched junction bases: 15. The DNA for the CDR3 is TGTGCCAGCAGTGCGTTTGGGACCGGGACAGGGACGGACATTCAGTACTTC. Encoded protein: CASSAFGTGTGTDIQYF.

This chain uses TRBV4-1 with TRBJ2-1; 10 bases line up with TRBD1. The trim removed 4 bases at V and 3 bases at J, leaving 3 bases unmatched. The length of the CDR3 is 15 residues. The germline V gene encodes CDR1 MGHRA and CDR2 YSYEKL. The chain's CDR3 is CASSRGQGGYNEQFF. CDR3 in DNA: TGCGCCAGCAGCCGCGGACAGGGGGGCTACAATGAGCAGTTCTTC.

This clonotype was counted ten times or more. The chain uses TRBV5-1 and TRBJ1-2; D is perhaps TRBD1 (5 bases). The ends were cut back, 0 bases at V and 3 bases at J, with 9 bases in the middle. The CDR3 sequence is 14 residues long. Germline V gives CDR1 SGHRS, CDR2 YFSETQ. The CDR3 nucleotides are TGCGCCAGCAGCTTGGCATGGGGGGACTATGGCTACACCTTC. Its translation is CASSLAWGDYGYTF.

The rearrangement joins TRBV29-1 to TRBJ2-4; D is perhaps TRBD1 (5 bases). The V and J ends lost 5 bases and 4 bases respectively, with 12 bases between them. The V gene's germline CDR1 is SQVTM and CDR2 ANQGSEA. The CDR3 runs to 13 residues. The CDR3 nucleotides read TGCAGCGTTTCGGATAGGACAAAAAACATTCAGTACTTC. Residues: CSVSDRTKNIQYF.

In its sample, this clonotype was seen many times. The CDR3 DNA reads TGTGCCATCAGTGAGTCGAAGGCAGGGAATGAAAAACTGTTTTTT. Amino acids: CAISESKAGNEKLFF. The rearrangement uses TRBV10-3 and TRBJ1-4; weak D call: TRBD1 (5 bases). V gave up 0 bases and J gave up 5 bases, with 10 bases separating them. Germline CDR1 reads ENHRY; CDR2 reads SYGVKD. The CDR3 has 15 amino acids.

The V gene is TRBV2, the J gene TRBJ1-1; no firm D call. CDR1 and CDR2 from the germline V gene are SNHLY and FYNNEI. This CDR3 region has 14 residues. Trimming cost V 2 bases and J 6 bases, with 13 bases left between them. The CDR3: CASSEFGESAEAFF. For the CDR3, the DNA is TGTGCCAGCAGTGAATTTGGGGAAAGCGCTGAAGCTTTCTTT.

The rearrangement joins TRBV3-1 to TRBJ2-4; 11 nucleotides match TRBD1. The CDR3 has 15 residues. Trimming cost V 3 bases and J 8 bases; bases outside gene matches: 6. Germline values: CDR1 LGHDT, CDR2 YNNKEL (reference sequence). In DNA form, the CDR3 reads TGTGCCAGCAGCCATCTGGACAGGGGGCTGGACATTCAGTACTTC. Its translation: CASSHLDRGLDIQYF.

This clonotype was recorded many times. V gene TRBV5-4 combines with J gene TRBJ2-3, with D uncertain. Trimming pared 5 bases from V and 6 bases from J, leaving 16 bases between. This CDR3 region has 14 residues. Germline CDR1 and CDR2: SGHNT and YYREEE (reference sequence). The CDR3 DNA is TGTGCCAGCAGTCTCCCCGGTCCACCCGATACGCAGTATTTT. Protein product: CASSLPGPPDTQYF.

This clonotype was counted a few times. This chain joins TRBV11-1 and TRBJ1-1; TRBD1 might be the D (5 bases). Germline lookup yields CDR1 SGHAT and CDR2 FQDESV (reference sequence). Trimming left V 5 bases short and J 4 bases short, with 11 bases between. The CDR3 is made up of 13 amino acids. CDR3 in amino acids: CASSRQRGTEAFF. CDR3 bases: TGTGCCAGCAGCCGACAGAGGGGCACTGAAGCTTTCTTT.

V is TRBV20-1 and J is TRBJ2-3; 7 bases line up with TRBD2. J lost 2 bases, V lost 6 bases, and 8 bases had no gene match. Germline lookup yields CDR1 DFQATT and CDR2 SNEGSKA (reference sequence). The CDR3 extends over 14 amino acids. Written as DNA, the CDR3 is TGCAGTGCGGCGGGGGAGCGTTCCACAGATACGCAGTATTTT. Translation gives CSAAGERSTDTQYF.